The rows below give T cell receptor beta chains drawn from one sample of a study of blood T cell repertoires in COVID-19. Produced via immunoSEQ multiplex PCR; TCRdb's table is partial and in-frame only. The sample contains 300,000 to 450,000 clones, around 86% of which appear only once. Material: peripheral blood. The origin of the receptors is a human donor in a cohort sampled during active COVID-19. Both conserved end residues are part of each CDR3. The order of the fields is D gene, J gene, clone size, V gene, CDR3 DNA, CDR3 protein. The D gene is left open where the match is weak. Clone size appears in some rows only: once, few, many, or a class for an expanded clone.

NA TRBJ2-7 NA TRBV5-1 TGCGCCAGCAGCTCGGCGGACAGCTCCTACGAGCAGTACTTC CASSSADSSYEQYF
NA TRBJ1-2 NA TRBV20-1 TGCAGTGCTAGTGGTGCCCGGGGCTATGGCTACACCTTC CSASGARGYGYTF
NA TRBJ2-1 NA TRBV19 TGTGCCAGTAGTACAAGAACCGGGACTTGGCCCTACAATGAGCAGTTCTTC CASSTRTGTWPYNEQFF
NA TRBJ2-1 NA TRBV2 TGTGCCAGCTCCTCGGCGGGCAATGAGCAGTTCTTC CASSSAGNEQFF
TRBD1 TRBJ2-4 NA TRBV2 TGTGCCAGCAGCAGACAGGGGCGAAAAAACATTCAGTACTTC CASSRQGRKNIQYF
TRBD1 TRBJ1-4 NA TRBV7-9 TGTGCCAGCAGCGTCCCCCGGGACAGCATCAGTGGTAATGAAAAACTGTTTTTT CASSVPRDSISGNEKLFF
TRBD2 TRBJ2-1 NA TRBV5-1 TGCGCCAGCAGCTTGGCCGCGGGAGACTACAATGAGCAGTTCTTC CASSLAAGDYNEQFF
NA TRBJ2-5 NA TRBV7-3 TGTGCCAGCAGCACTTCCAGGGAAGAGACCCAGTACTTC CASSTSREETQYF
TRBD1 TRBJ2-1 NA TRBV19 TGTGCCAGTAGTATACCCGGGACAGGGGTATACAATGAGCAGTTCTTC CASSIPGTGVYNEQFF
TRBD1 TRBJ2-3 NA TRBV5-1 TGCGCCAGCTTCGGACAGGAGGCAGATACGCAGTATTTT CASFGQEADTQYF
NA TRBJ1-1 NA TRBV30 TGTGCCTGGGGTAAGGATCGGGGGGAAACTGAAGCTTTCTTT CAWGKDRGETEAFF
NA TRBJ2-5 few TRBV28 TGTGCCAGCAGTATCGGGGTCGGAGAGACCCAGTACTTC CASSIGVGETQYF
TRBD1 TRBJ1-1 NA TRBV5-1 TGCGCCAGCAGCCCTCGGGACAGTAAGAACACTGAAGCTTTCTTT CASSPRDSKNTEAFF
NA TRBJ2-7 NA TRBV3-1/TRBV3-2 TGTGCCAGCAGCCAAGTTTTAACACCGACCTACGAGCAGTACTTC CASSQVLTPTYEQYF
NA TRBJ2-3 NA TRBV12-3/TRBV12-4 TGTGCCAGCAGTTTCAGGGTGGGGGATACGCAGTATTTT CASSFRVGDTQYF
TRBD1 TRBJ1-2 NA TRBV5-8 TGTGCCAGCAGCACCCGGGACAGGGGGTTCGTGGGTGGCTACACCTTC CASSTRDRGFVGGYTF
TRBD2 TRBJ2-1 NA TRBV2 TGTGCCAGCAGTGTTAGCGGGGGGGCCTACAATGAGCAGTTCTTC CASSVSGGAYNEQFF
NA TRBJ1-6 NA TRBV4-1 TGCGCCAGCAGCCAAGACCGTGGGGGGAGAAATTCACCCCTCCACTTT CASSQDRGGRNSPLHF
NA TRBJ1-2 once TRBV30 TGTGCCTGGAATCAGGATAAGATTAGCGATGGCTACACCTTC CAWNQDKISDGYTF
TRBD1 TRBJ1-5 NA TRBV24-1 TGTGCCACTTTGCTTCCGGGACAGTTACATCAGCCCCAGCATTTT CATLLPGQLHQPQHF
NA TRBJ2-1 NA TRBV28 TGTGCCAGCAGTTTGGAGTACAATGAGCAGTTCTTC CASSLEYNEQFF
NA TRBJ1-5 NA TRBV19 TGTGCCAGTAGTATGGGGCGTAGTAGCAATCAGCCCCAGCATTTT CASSMGRSSNQPQHF
TRBD1 TRBJ2-1 NA TRBV9 TGTGCCAGCAGCGTAGAGGGGAACAGGGGGAATGAGCAGTTCTTC CASSVEGNRGNEQFF
TRBD1 TRBJ2-5 NA TRBV24-1 TGTGCCACCAGTGATAGGGACAGCCCGGAGACCCAGTACTTC CATSDRDSPETQYF
NA TRBJ2-3 NA TRBV5-5 TGTGCCAGCAGCTCGCTTCGGACAGCAAGCACAGATACGCAGTATTTT CASSSLRTASTDTQYF
TRBD1 TRBJ2-7 NA TRBV5-1 TGCGCCAGCAGCTTGGAAGGGGGCAACGACGAGCAGTACTTC CASSLEGGNDEQYF
NA TRBJ2-1 NA TRBV7-8 TGTGCCAGCAGCCCCCGTGGTGGCGGGTCCTACAATGAGCAGTTCTTC CASSPRGGGSYNEQFF
TRBD2 TRBJ2-3 NA TRBV7-8 TGTGCCAGCAGCTCCATAGCGGGAGGGGGAGATACGCAGTATTTT CASSSIAGGGDTQYF
NA TRBJ1-3 NA TRBV9 TGTGCCAGCAGCGTAGGCCTTGGGGGCTACACCCTCTCTGGAAACACCATATATTTT CASSVGLGGYTLSGNTIYF
NA TRBJ1-5 NA TRBV19 TGTGCCAGTACCATATCCCCACTCGTGAGGGCCTGGCAGCCCCAGCATTTT CASTISPLVRAWQPQHF
NA TRBJ2-3 NA TRBV4-1 TGCGCCAGCAGCCCCCCCGGCGGGCAAAATACGCAGTATTTT CASSPPGGQNTQYF
NA TRBJ1-2 NA TRBV6-5 TGTGCCAGCAGTTACGACAAGAACTATGGCTACACCTTC CASSYDKNYGYTF
NA TRBJ1-2 NA TRBV12-3/TRBV12-4 TGTGCCAGCAGTTTTAGTGGAGGGAATGGCTACACCTTC CASSFSGGNGYTF
TRBD2 TRBJ2-7 NA TRBV7-6 TGTGCCAGCAGCTTAGGGGACCTAGCGGGAGCCTACGAGCAGTACTTC CASSLGDLAGAYEQYF
TRBD1 TRBJ2-2 NA TRBV18 TGTGCCAGCTCACCAGATCAAAATCAGGGGGCGAACACCGGGGAGCTGTTTTTT CASSPDQNQGANTGELFF
NA TRBJ2-5 NA TRBV30 TGTGCCTGGAGTGTACGAGGGTGGGAGACCCAGTACTTC CAWSVRGWETQYF
TRBD1 TRBJ2-7 once TRBV25-1 TGTGCCAGCAGTGAATGGGACAGTTCCTACGAGCAGTACTTC CASSEWDSSYEQYF
TRBD1 TRBJ1-2 NA TRBV7-9 TGTGCCAGCAGCTCTACGACAGGGGCCCTCTATGGCTACACCTTC CASSSTTGALYGYTF
TRBD2 TRBJ2-1 NA TRBV4-2 TGTGCCAGCAGCCAAGCCCGAACGGGAGGTTGGGGCGATGAGCAGTTCTTC CASSQARTGGWGDEQFF
NA TRBJ2-2 NA TRBV9 TGTGCCAGCAGATATACAACGAACACCGGGGAGCTGTTTTTT CASRYTTNTGELFF
NA TRBJ2-3 NA TRBV7-2 TGTGCCAGCAGCAGAGGGGGGGGAGCTAGCACAGATACGCAGTATTTT CASSRGGGASTDTQYF
NA TRBJ2-7 NA TRBV1 TGCACCAGCAGCCAAGAATTCCATAAGACGGAGTCCTACGAGCAGTACTTC CTSSQEFHKTESYEQYF
NA TRBJ1-1 NA TRBV19 TGTGCCAGTAGTATAAGTACAAGTGAAGCTTTCTTT CASSISTSEAFF
NA TRBJ1-4 few TRBV7-9 TGTGCCAGCAGCTTAGGAGTCGGTAATGAAAAACTGTTTTTT CASSLGVGNEKLFF
NA TRBJ2-7 NA TRBV28 TGTGCCAGCAAGGAGGGGGGGGCCTACGAGCAGTACTTC CASKEGGAYEQYF
NA TRBJ1-2 NA TRBV5-4 TGTGCCAGCTCAACAGGGAGGGGTCCCTATGGCTACACCTTC CASSTGRGPYGYTF
NA TRBJ2-5 NA TRBV11-1 TGTGCCAGCAGCTACCGGGAACCTTGGGAGACCCAGTACTTC CASSYREPWETQYF
TRBD2 TRBJ2-7 NA TRBV5-4 TGTGCCAGCAGCTCAAAGCGGGAGGGCCTTAACTACGAGCAGTACTTC CASSSKREGLNYEQYF
NA TRBJ1-2 NA TRBV14 TGTGCCAGCAGCCAAGAACCGGAGCCCGACAGAATGGCTTCTAACTATGGCTACACCTTC CASSQEPEPDRMASNYGYTF
NA TRBJ2-5 NA TRBV6-6 TGTGCCAGCAGACTAAGGTCAGGGAGGGAGACCCAGTACTTC CASRLRSGRETQYF